These 4 T cell receptor beta chains came from one sample sequenced in a study of control samples from healthy donors and cancer patients. Here immunoSEQ multiplex PCR was the method, and the copy in TCRdb shows in-frame clones only, minus some. The table records approximately 90,000 clones, more than 85% of them present only once. Sample: blood. Every receptor here comes from a young woman in good health.

The chain uses TRBV27 and TRBJ2-2, with TRBD1 matching over 9 bases. In germline, CDR1 is MNHEY, CDR2 SMNVEV (reference sequence). The J segment lost 2 bases and the V segment lost 4 bases, leaving 5 bases of the junction unmatched. The CDR3 contains 16 residues. The CDR3 reads CASSSGDRVNTGELFF. As DNA, the CDR3 is TGTGCCAGCAGTTCGGGGGACAGGGTAAACACCGGGGAGCTGTTTTTT.

This rearrangement joins TRBV5-1 to TRBJ2-1; 10 nucleotides match TRBD2. This CDR3 is 14 amino acids long. Germline V CDR1 and CDR2: SGHRS, YFSETQ. Germline trimming cut 2 bases from V and 6 bases from J; bases unmatched to any gene: 2. CDR3 region: CASSLAGGPNEQFF. The CDR3 bases are TGCGCCAGCAGCTTAGCGGGGGGGCCCAATGAGCAGTTCTTC.

The chain is built from TRBV30 and TRBJ2-5; no clear D. The CDR3 consists of 11 residues. The germline V gene encodes CDR1 GTSNPN and CDR2 SVGIG (reference sequence). Trimming removed 2 bases from V and 5 bases from J, with 6 bases in between. The CDR3 sequence is CAWSLGETQYF. In nucleotides, the CDR3 is TGTGCCTGGAGTTTGGGGGAGACCCAGTACTTC. Supplemented by reference TRBV30 and TRBJ2-5, the full variable domain reads SQTIHQWPATLVQPVGSPLSLECTVEGTSNPNLYWYRQAAGRGLQLLFYSVGIGQISSEVPQNLSASRPQDRQFILSSKKLLLSDSGFYLCAWSLGETQYFGPGTRLLVL.

This clone was seen a handful of times. One end of the junction is discordant with germline, which a read error may explain. V and J are TRBV6-1 and TRBJ1-6, with 7 bases aligning to TRBD1. Per germline, CDR1 MNHNS and CDR2 SASEGT. The CDR3 has 14 residues. The CDR3 DNA follows: TGTGCCAGCAGCGAAGGGACAGTCCATTCACCCCTCCACTTT. It is translated as CASSEGTVHSPLHF.